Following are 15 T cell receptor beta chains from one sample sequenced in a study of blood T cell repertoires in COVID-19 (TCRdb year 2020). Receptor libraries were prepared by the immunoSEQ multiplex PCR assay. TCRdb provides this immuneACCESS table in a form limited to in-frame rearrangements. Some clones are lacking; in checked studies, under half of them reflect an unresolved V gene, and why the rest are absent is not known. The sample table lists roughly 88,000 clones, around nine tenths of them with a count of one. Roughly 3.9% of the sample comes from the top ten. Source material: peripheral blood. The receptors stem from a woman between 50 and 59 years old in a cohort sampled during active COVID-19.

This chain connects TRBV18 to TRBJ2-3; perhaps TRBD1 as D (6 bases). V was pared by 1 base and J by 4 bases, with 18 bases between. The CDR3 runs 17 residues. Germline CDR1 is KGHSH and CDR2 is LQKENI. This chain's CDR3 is CASSPLRLGADADTQYF. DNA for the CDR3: TGTGCCAGCTCACCACTACGGCTGGGGGCCGACGCAGATACGCAGTATTTT.

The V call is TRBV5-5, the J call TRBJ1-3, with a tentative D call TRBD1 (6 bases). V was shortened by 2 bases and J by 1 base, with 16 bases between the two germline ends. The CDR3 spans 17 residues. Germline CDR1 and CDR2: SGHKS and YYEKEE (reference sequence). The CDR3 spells CASSLASLGASGNTIYF. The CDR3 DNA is TGTGCCAGCAGCTTAGCGAGTTTGGGGGCTTCTGGAAACACCATATATTTT.

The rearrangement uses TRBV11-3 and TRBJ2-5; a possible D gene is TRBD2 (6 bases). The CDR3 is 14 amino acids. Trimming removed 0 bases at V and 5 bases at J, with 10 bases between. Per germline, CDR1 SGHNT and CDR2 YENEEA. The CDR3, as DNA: TGTGCCAGCAGCTTAGACGGAGGGTCGGAGACCCAGTACTTC. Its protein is CASSLDGGSETQYF.

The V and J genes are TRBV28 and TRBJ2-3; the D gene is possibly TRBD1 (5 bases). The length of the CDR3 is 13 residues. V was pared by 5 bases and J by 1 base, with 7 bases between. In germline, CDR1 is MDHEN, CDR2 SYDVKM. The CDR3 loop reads CASSPQGTDTQYF. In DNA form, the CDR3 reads TGTGCCAGCAGTCCACAGGGCACAGATACGCAGTATTTT.

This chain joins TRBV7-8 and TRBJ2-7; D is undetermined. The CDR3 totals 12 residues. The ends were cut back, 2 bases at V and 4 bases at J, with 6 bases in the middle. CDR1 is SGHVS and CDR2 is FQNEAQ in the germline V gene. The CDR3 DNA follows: TGTGCCAGCAGCTTACGTCTTTACGAGCAGTACTTC. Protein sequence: CASSLRLYEQYF.

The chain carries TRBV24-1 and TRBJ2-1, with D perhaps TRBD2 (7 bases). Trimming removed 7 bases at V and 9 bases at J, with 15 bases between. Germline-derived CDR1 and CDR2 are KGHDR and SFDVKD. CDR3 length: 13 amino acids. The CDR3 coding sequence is TGTGCCACCAGGCGGGGGCCCAGTGGTGAGCAGTTCTTC. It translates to CATRRGPSGEQFF.

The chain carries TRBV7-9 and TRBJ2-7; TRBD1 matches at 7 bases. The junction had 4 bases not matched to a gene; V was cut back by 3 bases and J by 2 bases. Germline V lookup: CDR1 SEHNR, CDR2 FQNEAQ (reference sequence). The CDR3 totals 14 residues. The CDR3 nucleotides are TGTGCCAGCAGCTTGTATAGGGGGCCCTACGAGCAGTACTTC. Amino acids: CASSLYRGPYEQYF.

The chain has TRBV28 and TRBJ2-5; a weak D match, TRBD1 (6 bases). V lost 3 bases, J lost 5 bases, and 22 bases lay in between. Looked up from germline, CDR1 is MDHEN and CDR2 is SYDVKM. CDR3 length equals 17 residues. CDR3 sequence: CASSFRPRNRVGETQYF. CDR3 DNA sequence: TGTGCCAGCAGTTTTCGCCCGAGGAACAGGGTGGGGGAGACCCAGTACTTC.

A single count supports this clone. CDR3 DNA: TGTGCCAGCAGCAAAGATGGGGTTGGGGGCGGGTTCTACGAGCAGTACTTC. This translates into CASSKDGVGGGFYEQYF. J is TRBJ2-7 and V is TRBV21-1; the table assigns TRBD1, which was not confirmed against the DNA. TRBV21-1 is termed a pseudogene. The CDR3 totals 17 residues.

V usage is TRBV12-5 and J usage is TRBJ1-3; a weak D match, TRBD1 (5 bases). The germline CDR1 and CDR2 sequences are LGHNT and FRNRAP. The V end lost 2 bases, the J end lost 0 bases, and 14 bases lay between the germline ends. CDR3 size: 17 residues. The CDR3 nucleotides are TGTGCTAGTGGTTTGCCCCTCGACAGCAGCTCTGGAAACACCATATATTTT. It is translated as CASGLPLDSSSGNTIYF.

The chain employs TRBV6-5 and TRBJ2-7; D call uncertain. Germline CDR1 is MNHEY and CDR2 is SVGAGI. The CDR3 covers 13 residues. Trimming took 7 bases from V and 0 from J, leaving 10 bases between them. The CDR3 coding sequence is TGTGCCAGCAACCGCGGATACTCCTACGAGCAGTACTTC. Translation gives CASNRGYSYEQYF.

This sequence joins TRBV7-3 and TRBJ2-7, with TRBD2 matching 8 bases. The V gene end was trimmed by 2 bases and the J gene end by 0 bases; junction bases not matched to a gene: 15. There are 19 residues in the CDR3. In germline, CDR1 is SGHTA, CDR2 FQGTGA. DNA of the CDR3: TGTGCCAGCAGCTTATACTCCCCAGCTGCGGGGGGTTTCTCCTACGAGCAGTACTTC. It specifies CASSLYSPAAGGFSYEQYF.

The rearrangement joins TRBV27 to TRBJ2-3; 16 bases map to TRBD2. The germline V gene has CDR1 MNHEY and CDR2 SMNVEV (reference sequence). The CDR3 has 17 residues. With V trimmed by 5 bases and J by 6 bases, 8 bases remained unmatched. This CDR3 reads CASSTGTSGGDLDTQYF. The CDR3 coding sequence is TGTGCCAGCAGTACTGGGACTAGCGGGGGGGACCTGGATACGCAGTATTTT.

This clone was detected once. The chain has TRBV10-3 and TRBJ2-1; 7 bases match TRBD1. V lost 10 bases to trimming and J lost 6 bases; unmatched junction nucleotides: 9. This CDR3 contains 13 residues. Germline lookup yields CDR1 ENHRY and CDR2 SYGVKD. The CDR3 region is CATTDRETNEQFF. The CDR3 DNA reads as TGTGCCACCACAGACAGGGAAACCAATGAGCAGTTCTTC.

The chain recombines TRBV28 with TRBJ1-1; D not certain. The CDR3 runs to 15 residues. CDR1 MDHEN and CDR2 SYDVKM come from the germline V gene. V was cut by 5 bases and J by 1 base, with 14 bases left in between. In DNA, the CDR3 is TGTGCCAGCAGTGCGACGGGGTTGGAGAACACTGAAGCTTTCTTT. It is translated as CASSATGLENTEAFF.